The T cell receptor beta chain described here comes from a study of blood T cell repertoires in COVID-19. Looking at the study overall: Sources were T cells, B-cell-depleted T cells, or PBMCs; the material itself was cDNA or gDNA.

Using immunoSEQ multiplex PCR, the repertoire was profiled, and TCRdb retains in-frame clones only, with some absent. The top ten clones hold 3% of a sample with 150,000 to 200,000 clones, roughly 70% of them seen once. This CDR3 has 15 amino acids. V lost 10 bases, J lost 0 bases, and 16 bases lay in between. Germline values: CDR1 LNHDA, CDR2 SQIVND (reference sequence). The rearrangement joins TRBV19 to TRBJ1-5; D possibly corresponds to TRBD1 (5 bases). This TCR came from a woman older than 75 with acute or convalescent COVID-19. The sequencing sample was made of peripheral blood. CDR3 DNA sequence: TGTGCCACTAGACAGAACAGTTATAGCAATCAGCCCCAGCATTTT. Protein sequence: CATRQNSYSNQPQHF.